Listed below are T cell receptor beta chains from one sample, sequenced in a study of OX40 agonist ivuxolimab in advanced cancers. Using immunoSEQ multiplex PCR, the repertoire was profiled, and TCRdb retains in-frame clones only, with some absent. The sample has roughly 80,000 clones, approximately 86% seen once. The sequencing here drew on CD4+ or CD8+ T cells sorted from blood, taken in a trial of the OX40 agonist ivuxolimab. The receptors shown here come from an adult with an advanced solid tumor such as melanoma, head and neck, liver or kidney cancer. The CDR3 runs from the conserved cysteine through the conserved F or W. Each record gives: D gene, J gene, clone size, V gene, CDR3 protein, CDR3 DNA. A D gene is named only where the DNA matches it firmly. The size entry is marked missing in some rows and otherwise reads once, few, many or a size class.

-	TRBJ2-7	-	TRBV4-1	CASSQDLVRGQGGRGHF	TGCGCCAGCAGCCAAGATCTAGTCAGAGGTCAGGGGGGCCGGGGGCACTTC
-	TRBJ1-1	few	TRBV7-9	CASSLGQQNTEAFF	TGTGCCAGCAGCTTAGGACAGCAGAACACTGAAGCTTTCTTT
-	TRBJ1-5	-	TRBV5-6	CASSDRRQINQPQHF	TGTGCCAGCAGCGACCGACGGCAGATTAATCAGCCCCAGCATTTT
-	TRBJ1-1	-	TRBV7-8	CASSLIPHAGASEAFF	TGTGCCAGCAGCTTAATTCCGCATGCAGGGGCCTCTGAAGCTTTCTTT
TRBD1	TRBJ1-2	once	TRBV4-3	CASSQGRDRRDIDYGYTF	TGCGCCAGCAGCCAAGGAAGGGACAGGAGGGACATTGACTATGGCTACACCTTC
-	TRBJ2-7	-	TRBV10-2	CASSEVSYEQYF	TGCGCCAGCAGTGAGGTGAGCTACGAGCAGTACTTC
TRBD2	TRBJ2-7	once	TRBV2	CASSKRYGGSSEQYF	TGTGCCAGCAGTAAACGGTACGGCGGGAGTTCCGAGCAGTACTTC
-	TRBJ1-1	-	TRBV28	CASSVGPIEAFF	TGTGCCAGCAGCGTGGGACCTATTGAAGCTTTCTTT
-	TRBJ2-4	-	TRBV6-5	CASSRAGDIQYF	TGTGCCAGCAGTCGAGCTGGTGACATTCAGTACTTC
-	TRBJ1-2	once	TRBV6-1	CASSEESVGYTF	TGTGCCAGCAGTGAAGAGAGCGTTGGCTACACCTTC
TRBD1	TRBJ1-6	-	TRBV5-4	CASSRDRGFNSPLHF	TGTGCCAGCAGTCGGGACAGGGGTTTTAATTCACCCCTCCACTTT
-	TRBJ1-2	-	TRBV18	CASSPPRGSGYGYTF	TGTGCCAGCTCACCACCGCGGGGTTCAGGATATGGCTACACCTTC
-	TRBJ2-3	-	TRBV7-2	CASSSRGSDTQYF	TGTGCCAGCAGCAGCAGGGGATCAGATACGCAGTATTTT
-	TRBJ1-1	-	TRBV28	CASSSSTEAFF	TGTGCCAGCAGCTCCAGTACTGAAGCTTTCTTT
-	TRBJ2-1	-	TRBV7-2	CASSLVGAEQFF	TGTGCCAGCAGCTTAGTAGGGGCGGAGCAGTTCTTC
-	TRBJ1-3	-	TRBV19	CASSIGFSGNTIYF	TGTGCCAGTAGTATTGGGTTCTCTGGAAACACCATATATTTT
-	TRBJ2-2	-	TRBV10-3	CATSLQVAGELFF	TGTGCCACCAGTCTGCAGGTCGCCGGGGAGCTGTTTTTT
-	TRBJ2-1	-	TRBV15	CATSIGTHGEQFF	TGTGCCACCAGCATTGGGACCCACGGTGAGCAGTTCTTC
-	TRBJ1-2	-	TRBV7-2	CASSLQPIYSYGYTF	TGTGCCAGCAGCTTACAGCCCATCTATTCCTATGGCTACACCTTC
-	TRBJ1-3	few	TRBV7-2	CASSLAGGSGNTIYF	TGTGCCAGCAGCTTAGCGGGGGGCTCTGGAAACACCATATATTTT
-	TRBJ1-2	-	TRBV29-1	CSVWGNYGYTF	TGCTCGGTTTGGGGTAACTATGGCTACACCTTC
-	TRBJ2-3	once	TRBV28	CASGSGTQYF	TGTGCCAGCGGATCTGGTACGCAGTATTTT
-	TRBJ1-1	-	TRBV2	CASSRQAANTEAFF	TGTGCCAGCAGCCGACAGGCGGCGAACACTGAAGCTTTCTTT
TRBD1	TRBJ1-5	-	TRBV18	CASSPDRVGNQPQHF	TGTGCCAGCTCACCAGACAGGGTTGGCAATCAGCCCCAGCATTTT
-	TRBJ1-2	few	TRBV6-5	CASSYLSQGYYGYTF	TGTGCCAGCAGTTACCTATCTCAGGGCTACTATGGCTACACCTTC
TRBD1	TRBJ2-7	-	TRBV5-1	CASSPDRAVEQYF	TGCGCCAGCAGCCCGGACAGGGCGGTTGAGCAGTACTTC
-	TRBJ2-7	once	TRBV7-2	CASSSHPDSYEQYF	TGTGCCAGCAGCTCGCACCCCGACTCCTACGAGCAGTACTTC